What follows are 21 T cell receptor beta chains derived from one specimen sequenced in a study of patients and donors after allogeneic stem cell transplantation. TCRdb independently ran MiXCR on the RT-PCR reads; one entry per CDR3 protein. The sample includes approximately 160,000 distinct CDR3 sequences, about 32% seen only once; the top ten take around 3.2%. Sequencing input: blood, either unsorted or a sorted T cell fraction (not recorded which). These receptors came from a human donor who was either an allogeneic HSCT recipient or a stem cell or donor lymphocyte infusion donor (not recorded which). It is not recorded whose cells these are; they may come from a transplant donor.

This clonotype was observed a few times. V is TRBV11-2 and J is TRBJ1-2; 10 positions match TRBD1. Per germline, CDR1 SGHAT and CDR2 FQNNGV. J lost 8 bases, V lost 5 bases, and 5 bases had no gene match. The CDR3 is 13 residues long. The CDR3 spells CASSPDRGAGYTF. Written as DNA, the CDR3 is TGTGCCAGCAGCCCGGACAGGGGGGCGGGCTACACCTTC.

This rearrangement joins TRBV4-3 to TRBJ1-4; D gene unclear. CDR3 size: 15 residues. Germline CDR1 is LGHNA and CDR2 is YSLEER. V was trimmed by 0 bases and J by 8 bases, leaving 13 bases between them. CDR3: CASSQEAGLGEKLFF. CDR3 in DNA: TGCGCCAGCAGCCAAGAGGCCGGACTCGGGGAAAAACTGTTTTTT.

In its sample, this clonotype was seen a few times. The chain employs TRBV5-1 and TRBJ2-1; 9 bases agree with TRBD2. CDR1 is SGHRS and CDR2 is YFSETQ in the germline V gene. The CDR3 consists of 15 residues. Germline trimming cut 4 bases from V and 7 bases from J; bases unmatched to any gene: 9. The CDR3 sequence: CASSGGATSGNEQFF. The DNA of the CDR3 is TGCGCCAGCAGCGGAGGAGCGACTAGCGGTAATGAGCAGTTCTTC.

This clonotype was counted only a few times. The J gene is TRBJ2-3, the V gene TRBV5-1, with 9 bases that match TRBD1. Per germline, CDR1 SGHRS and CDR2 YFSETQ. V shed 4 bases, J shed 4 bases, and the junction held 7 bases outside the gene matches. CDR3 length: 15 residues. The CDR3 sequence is CASSPGTGPSDTQYF. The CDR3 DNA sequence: TGCGCCAGCAGCCCCGGGACAGGGCCATCAGATACGCAGTATTTT. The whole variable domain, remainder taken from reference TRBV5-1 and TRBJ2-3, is KAGVTQTPRYLIKTRGQQVTLSCSPISGHRSVSWYQQTPGQGLQFLFEYFSETQRNKGNFPGRFSGRQFSNSRSEMNVSTLELGDSALYLCASSPGTGPSDTQYFGPGTRLTVL.

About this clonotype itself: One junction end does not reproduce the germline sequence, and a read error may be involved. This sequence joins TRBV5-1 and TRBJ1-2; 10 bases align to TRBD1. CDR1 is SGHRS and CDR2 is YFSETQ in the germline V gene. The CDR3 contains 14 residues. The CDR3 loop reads CAGSRDRGSYGYTF. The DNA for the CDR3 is TGCGCCGGCAGCCGGGACAGGGGCAGCTATGGCTACACCTTC.

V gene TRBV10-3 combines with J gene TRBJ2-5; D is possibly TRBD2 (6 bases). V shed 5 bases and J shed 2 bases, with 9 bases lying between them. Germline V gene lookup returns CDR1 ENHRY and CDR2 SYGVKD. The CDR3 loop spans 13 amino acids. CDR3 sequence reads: CAISWGDQETQYF. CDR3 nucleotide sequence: TGTGCCATCAGTTGGGGGGATCAAGAGACCCAGTACTTC.

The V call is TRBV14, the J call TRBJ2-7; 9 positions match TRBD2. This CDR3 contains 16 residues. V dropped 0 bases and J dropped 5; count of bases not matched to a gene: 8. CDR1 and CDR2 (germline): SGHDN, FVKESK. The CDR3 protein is CASSQEELAGNNEQYF. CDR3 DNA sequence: TGTGCCAGCAGCCAAGAGGAACTAGCGGGTAACAACGAGCAGTACTTC. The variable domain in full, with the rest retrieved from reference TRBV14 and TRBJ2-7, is EAGVTQFPSHSVIEKGQTVTLRCDPISGHDNLYWYRRVMGKEIKFLLHFVKESKQDESGMPNNRFLAERTGGTYSTLKVQPAELEDSGVYFCASSQEELAGNNEQYFGPGTRLTVT.

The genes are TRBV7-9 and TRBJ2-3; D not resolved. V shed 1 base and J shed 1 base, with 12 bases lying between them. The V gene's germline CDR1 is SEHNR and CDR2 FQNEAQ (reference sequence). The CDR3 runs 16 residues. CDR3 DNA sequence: TGTGCCAGCAGCTTAGTCGGTGGGATGGGCACAGATACGCAGTATTTT. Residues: CASSLVGGMGTDTQYF.

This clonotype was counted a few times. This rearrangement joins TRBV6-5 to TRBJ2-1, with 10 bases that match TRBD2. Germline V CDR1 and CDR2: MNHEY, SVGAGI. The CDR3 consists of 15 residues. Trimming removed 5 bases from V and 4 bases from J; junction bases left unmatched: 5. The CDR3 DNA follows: TGTGCCAGCAGTCTCAGCGGGAGGGATTACAATGAGCAGTTCTTC. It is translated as CASSLSGRDYNEQFF.

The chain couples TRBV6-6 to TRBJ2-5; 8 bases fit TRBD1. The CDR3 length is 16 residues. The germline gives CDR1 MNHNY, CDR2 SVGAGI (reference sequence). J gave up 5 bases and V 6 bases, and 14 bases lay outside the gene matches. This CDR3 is CASRESDRGSRETQYF. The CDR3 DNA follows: TGTGCCAGCAGGGAAAGTGACAGGGGTTCTCGGGAGACCCAGTACTTC.

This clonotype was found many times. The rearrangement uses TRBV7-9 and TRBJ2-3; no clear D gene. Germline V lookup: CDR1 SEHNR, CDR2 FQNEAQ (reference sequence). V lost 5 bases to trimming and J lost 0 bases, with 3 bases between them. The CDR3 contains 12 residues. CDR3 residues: CASSRSTDTQYF. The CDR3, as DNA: TGTGCCAGCAGCCGGAGCACAGATACGCAGTATTTT.

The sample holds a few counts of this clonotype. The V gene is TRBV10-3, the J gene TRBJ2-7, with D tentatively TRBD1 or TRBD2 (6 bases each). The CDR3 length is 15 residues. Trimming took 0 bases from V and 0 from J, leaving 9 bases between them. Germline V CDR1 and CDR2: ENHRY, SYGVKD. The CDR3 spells CAISESGGTSYEQYF. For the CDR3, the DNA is TGTGCCATCAGTGAGTCAGGGGGGACCTCCTACGAGCAGTACTTC.

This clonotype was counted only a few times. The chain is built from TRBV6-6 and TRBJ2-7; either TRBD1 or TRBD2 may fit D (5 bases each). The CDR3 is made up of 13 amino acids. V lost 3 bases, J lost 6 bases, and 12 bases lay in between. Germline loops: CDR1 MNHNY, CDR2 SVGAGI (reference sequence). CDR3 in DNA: TGTGCCAGCAGTTATAGCCCTGGGGGCGAGCAGTACTTC. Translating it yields CASSYSPGGEQYF.

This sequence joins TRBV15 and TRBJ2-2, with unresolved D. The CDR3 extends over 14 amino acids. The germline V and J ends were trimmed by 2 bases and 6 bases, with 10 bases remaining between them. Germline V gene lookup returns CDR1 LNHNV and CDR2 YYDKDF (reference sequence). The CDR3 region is CATSRSPTAGELFF. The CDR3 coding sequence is TGTGCCACCAGCAGATCTCCCACCGCCGGGGAGCTGTTTTTT.

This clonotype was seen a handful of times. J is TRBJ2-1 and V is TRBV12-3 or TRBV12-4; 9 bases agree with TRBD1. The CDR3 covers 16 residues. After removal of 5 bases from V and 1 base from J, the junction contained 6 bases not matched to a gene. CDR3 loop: CASSPHGTGSYNEQFF. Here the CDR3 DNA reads TGTGCCAGCAGTCCCCACGGGACAGGGTCCTACAATGAGCAGTTCTTC.

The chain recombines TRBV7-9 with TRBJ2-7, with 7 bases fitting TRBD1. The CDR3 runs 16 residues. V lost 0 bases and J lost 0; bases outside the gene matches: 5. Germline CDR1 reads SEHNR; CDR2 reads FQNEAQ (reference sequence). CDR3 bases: TGTGCCAGCAGCTTAGCCCGGACAGGTTTCTCCTACGAGCAGTACTTC. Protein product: CASSLARTGFSYEQYF.

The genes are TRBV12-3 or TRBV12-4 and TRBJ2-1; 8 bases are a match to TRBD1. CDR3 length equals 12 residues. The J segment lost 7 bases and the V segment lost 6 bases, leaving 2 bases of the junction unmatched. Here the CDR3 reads CASRTGENEQFF. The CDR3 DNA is TGTGCCAGCAGGACAGGGGAGAATGAGCAGTTCTTC.

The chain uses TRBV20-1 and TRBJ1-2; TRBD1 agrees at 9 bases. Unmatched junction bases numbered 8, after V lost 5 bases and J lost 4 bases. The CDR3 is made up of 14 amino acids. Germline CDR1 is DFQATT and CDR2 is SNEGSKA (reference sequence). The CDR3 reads CSASRQGGAYGYTF. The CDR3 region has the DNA TGCAGTGCTTCCCGACAGGGGGGGGCCTATGGCTACACCTTC.

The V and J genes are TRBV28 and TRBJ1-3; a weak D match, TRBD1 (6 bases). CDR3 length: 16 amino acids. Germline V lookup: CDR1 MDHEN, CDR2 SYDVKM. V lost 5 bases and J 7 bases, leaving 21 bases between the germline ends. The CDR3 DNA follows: TGTGCCAGCAGTCTAAACCCCCAGGGGACTCGGAACACCATATATTTT. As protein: CASSLNPQGTRNTIYF.

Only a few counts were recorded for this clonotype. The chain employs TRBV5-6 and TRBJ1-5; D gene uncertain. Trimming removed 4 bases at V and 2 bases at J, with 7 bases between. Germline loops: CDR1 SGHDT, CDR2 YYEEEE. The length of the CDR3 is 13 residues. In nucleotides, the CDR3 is TGTGCCAGCAGCATCGGACGCAATCAGCCCCAGCATTTT. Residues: CASSIGRNQPQHF.

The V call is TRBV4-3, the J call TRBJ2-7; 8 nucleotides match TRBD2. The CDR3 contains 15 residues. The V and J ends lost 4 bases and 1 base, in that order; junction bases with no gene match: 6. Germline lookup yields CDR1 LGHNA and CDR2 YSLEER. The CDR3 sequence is CASSPLSGGSYEQYF. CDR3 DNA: TGCGCCAGCAGCCCCCTGTCGGGAGGGTCCTACGAGCAGTACTTC.